Sequencing of this T cell receptor beta chain was carried out in a study of T cells in Graves' hyperthyroidism and ophthalmopathy. The CDR3 runs 15 residues. Germline values: CDR1 SGHRS, CDR2 YFSETQ. V lost 4 bases and J 5 bases, leaving 18 bases between the germline ends. RNA transcripts yielded amplified TCR beta CDR3 regions. TCR CDR3 underwent first-round RT-PCR with the HTBI primer set. TCRdb re-called the multiplex PCR reads with MiXCR, one entry per CDR3 protein. The table includes hundreds of thousands of distinct CDR3 sequences, 12% to 15% detected once. This chain connects TRBV5-1 to TRBJ2-5; D gene ambiguous. The sample comprised blood. The sequence derives from a woman between 18 and 30 years old with Graves' hyperthyroidism. CDR3: CASSPTGSAKETQYF. The CDR3 coding sequence is TGCGCCAGCAGCCCCACCGGCAGCGCCAAGGAGACCCAGTACTTC.